The rows below give T cell receptor beta chains drawn from one sample of a study of shared clonotypes between healthy human individuals. Data came from immunoSEQ multiplex PCR; TCRdb stores just in-frame clones and leaves some out. The repertoire includes over 1.4 million clones, around 97% of them detected once, and roughly 1.2% sits in the top ten. The sample consisted of naive CD4+ T cells sorted from blood. The receptors derive from a young man in good health. Each CDR3 is given with its conserved first and last residue. A D gene is named only where the DNA matches it firmly. A row's size may be missing; if present it is once, few, many or a size class.

>TRBV14|TRBJ1-1|.|.
CASSQDRGGFAEAFF
TGTGCCAGCAGCCAAGACCGGGGGGGGTTCGCTGAAGCTTTCTTT
>TRBV2|TRBJ1-5|few|.
CASSEGGNSNQPQHF
TGTGCCAGCAGTGAGGGCGGTAATAGCAATCAGCCCCAGCATTTT
>TRBV4-3|TRBJ2-3|.|.
CASSQERWGTDTQYF
TGCGCCAGCAGCCAAGAACGGTGGGGCACAGATACGCAGTATTTT
>TRBV9|TRBJ2-1|.|.
CASSPEGYEQFF
TGTGCCAGCAGCCCTGAGGGGTATGAGCAGTTCTTC
>TRBV12-5|TRBJ2-1|.|.
CASGLWGSPSSYNEQFF
TGTGCTAGTGGTTTATGGGGGAGCCCCAGCTCCTACAATGAGCAGTTCTTC
>TRBV4-3|TRBJ2-3|.|.
CASSQDPPGLSTTDTQYF
TGCGCCAGCAGCCAAGACCCGCCGGGACTCAGCACCACAGATACGCAGTATTTT
>TRBV2|TRBJ2-7|once|.
CASSGLRDYEQYF
TGTGCCAGCAGTGGTCTACGGGACTACGAGCAGTACTTC
>TRBV4-1|TRBJ1-5|.|.
CASSHPGNQPQHF
TGCGCCAGCAGCCATCCAGGGAATCAGCCCCAGCATTTT
>TRBV5-4|TRBJ1-1|once|.
CASSSGVGAEAFF
TGTGCCAGCAGCTCCGGGGTGGGCGCTGAAGCTTTCTTT
>TRBV6-5|TRBJ2-1|.|TRBD1
CATMRTGPYEQFF
TGTGCCACCATGAGGACAGGTCCCTATGAGCAGTTCTTC
>TRBV7-9|TRBJ2-7|.|.
CASSFITQPKTGRNEQYF
TGTGCCAGCAGCTTCATAACCCAGCCCAAGACAGGCCGTAACGAGCAGTACTTC
>TRBV11-2|TRBJ2-2|once|.
CASSLFGTLIGLGELFF
TGTGCCAGCAGCTTATTTGGGACATTAATCGGTCTCGGGGAGCTGTTTTTT
>TRBV25-1|TRBJ2-7|few|.
CASSGLGPIHEQYF
TGTGCCAGCAGTGGGCTTGGGCCAATCCACGAGCAGTACTTC
>TRBV6-5|TRBJ2-5|.|.
CASSYSMSVRAQYF
TGTGCCAGCAGTTACTCGATGTCAGTTAGGGCCCAGTACTTC
>TRBV27|TRBJ1-1|.|TRBD1
CASSYKLMTGGRTEAFF
TGTGCCAGCAGCTATAAACTGATGACAGGGGGCAGGACTGAAGCTTTCTTT
>TRBV4-1|TRBJ2-7|.|.
CASSQGWIGAYEQYF
TGCGCCAGCAGCCAGGGGTGGATAGGAGCCTACGAGCAGTACTTC
>TRBV7-9|TRBJ2-7|once|TRBD2
CASHSGGTYEQYF
TGTGCCAGCCACTCGGGGGGGACCTACGAGCAGTACTTC
>TRBV6-5|TRBJ2-3|.|TRBD1
CASKRGQGTDTQYF
TGTGCCAGCAAGCGAGGACAGGGCACAGATACGCAGTATTTT
>TRBV29-1|TRBJ2-3|.|TRBD2
CSVEDGLAGNTDTQYF
TGCAGCGTTGAAGACGGGCTAGCGGGCAACACAGATACGCAGTATTTT
>TRBV6-4|TRBJ2-7|.|TRBD2
CASSDSMSSGYEQYF
TGTGCCAGCAGTGACTCGATGTCTAGCGGTTACGAGCAGTACTTC
>TRBV29-1|TRBJ1-2|.|.
CSVDSSYGYTF
TGCAGCGTTGACAGTTCGTATGGCTACACCTTC